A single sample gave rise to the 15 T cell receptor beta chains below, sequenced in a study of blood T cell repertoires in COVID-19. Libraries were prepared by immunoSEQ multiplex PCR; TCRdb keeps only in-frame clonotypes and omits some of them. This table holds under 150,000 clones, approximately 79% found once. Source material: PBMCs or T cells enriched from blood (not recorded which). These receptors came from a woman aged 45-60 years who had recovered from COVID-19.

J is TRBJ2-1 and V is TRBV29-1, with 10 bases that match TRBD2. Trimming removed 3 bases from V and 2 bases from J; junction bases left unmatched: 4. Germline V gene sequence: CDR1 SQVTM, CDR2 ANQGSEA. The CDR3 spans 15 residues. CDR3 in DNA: TGCAGCGTTGAGGTGGGACTAGCGACCTACAATGAGCAGTTCTTC. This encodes CSVEVGLATYNEQFF.

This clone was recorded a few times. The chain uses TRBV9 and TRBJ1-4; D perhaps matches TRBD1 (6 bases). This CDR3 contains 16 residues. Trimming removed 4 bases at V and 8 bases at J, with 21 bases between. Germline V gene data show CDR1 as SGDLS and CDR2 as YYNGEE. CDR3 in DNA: TGTGCCAGCAGCATGCACGCCGGGGACACCAGCGAAAAACTGTTTTTT. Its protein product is CASSMHAGDTSEKLFF.

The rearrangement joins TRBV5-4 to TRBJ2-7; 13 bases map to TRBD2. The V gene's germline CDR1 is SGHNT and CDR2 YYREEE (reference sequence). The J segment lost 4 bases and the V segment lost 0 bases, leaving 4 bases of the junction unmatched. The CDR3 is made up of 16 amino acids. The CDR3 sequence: CASSLGLAGGEYEQYF. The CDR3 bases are TGTGCCAGCAGCTTGGGACTAGCGGGGGGCGAGTACGAGCAGTACTTC.

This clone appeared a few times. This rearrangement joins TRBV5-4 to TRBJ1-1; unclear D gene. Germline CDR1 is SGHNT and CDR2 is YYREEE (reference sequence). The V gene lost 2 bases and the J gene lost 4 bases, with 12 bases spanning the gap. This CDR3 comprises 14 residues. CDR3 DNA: TGTGCCAGCAGCTTAGGGAGGTCGCTCACTGAAGCTTTCTTT. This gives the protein CASSLGRSLTEAFF.

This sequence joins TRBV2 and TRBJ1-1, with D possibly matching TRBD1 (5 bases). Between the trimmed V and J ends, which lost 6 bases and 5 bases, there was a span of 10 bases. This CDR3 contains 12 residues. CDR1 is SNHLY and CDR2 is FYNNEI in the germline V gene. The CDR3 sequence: CASSWRGTEAFF. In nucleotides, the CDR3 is TGTGCCAGCAGCTGGCGGGGGACTGAAGCTTTCTTT.

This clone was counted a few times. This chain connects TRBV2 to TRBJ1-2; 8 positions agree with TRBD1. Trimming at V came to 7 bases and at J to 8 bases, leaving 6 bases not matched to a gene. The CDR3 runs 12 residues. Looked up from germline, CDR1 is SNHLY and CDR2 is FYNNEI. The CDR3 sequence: CASNYRGGGYTF. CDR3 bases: TGTGCCAGCAATTACAGGGGGGGAGGCTACACCTTC.

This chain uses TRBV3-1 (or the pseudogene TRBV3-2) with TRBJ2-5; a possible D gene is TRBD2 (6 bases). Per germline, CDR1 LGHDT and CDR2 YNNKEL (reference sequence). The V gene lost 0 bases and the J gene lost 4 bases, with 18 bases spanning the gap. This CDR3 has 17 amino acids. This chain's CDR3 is CASSQDRGLGPGETQYF. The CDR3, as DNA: TGTGCCAGCAGCCAAGATCGGGGACTCGGTCCGGGAGAGACCCAGTACTTC.

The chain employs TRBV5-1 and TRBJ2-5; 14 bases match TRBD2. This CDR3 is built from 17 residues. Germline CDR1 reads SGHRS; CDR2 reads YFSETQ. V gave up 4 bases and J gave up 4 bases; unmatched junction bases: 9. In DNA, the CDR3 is TGCGCCAGCAGCCCCGTGCCGACTAGCGGGGGGGCAGAGACCCAGTACTTC. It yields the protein CASSPVPTSGGAETQYF.

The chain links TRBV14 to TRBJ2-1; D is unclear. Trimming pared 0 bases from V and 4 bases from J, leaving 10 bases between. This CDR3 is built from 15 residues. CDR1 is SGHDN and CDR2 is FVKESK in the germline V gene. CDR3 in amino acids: CASSQDLTGYNEQFF. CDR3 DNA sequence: TGTGCCAGCAGCCAAGATCTAACCGGGTACAATGAGCAGTTCTTC.

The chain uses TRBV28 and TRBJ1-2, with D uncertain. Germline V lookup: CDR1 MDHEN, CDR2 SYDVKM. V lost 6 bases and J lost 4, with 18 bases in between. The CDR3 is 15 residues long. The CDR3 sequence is CASSPWERDFYGYTF. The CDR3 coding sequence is TGTGCCAGCAGCCCATGGGAGAGAGATTTCTATGGCTACACCTTC.

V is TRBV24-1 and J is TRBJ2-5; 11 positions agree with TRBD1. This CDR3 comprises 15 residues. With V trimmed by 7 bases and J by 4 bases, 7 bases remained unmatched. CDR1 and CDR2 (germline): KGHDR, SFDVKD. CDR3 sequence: CATSNGQGAGETQYF. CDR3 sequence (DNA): TGTGCCACCAGCAATGGACAGGGGGCTGGAGAGACCCAGTACTTC.

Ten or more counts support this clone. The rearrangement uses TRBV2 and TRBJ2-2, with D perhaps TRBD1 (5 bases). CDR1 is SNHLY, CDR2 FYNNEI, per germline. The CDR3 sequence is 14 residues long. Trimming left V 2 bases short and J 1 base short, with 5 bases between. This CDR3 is CASSEQGNTGELFF. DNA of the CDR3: TGTGCCAGCAGTGAACAGGGGAACACCGGGGAGCTGTTTTTT.

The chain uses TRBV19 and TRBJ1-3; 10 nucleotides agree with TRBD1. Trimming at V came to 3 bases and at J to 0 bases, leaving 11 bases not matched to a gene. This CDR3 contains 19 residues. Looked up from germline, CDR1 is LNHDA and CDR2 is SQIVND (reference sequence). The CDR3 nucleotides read TGTGCCAGTAGTATGGTCGTTGGGACAGGGGCCTTCTCTGGAAACACCATATATTTT. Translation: CASSMVVGTGAFSGNTIYF.

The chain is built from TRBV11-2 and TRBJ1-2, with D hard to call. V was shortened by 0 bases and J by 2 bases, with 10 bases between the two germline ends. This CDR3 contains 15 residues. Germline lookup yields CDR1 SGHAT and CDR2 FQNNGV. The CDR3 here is CASSLEGRRNYGYTF. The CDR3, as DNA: TGTGCCAGCAGCTTAGAAGGGAGGAGGAACTATGGCTACACCTTC.

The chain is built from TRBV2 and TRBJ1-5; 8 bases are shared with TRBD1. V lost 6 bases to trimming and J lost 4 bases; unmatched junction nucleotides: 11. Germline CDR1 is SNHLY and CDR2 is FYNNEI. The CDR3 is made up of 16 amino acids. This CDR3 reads CASSGQGFYQNQPQHF. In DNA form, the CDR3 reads TGTGCCAGCAGCGGACAGGGTTTTTACCAGAATCAGCCCCAGCATTTT.